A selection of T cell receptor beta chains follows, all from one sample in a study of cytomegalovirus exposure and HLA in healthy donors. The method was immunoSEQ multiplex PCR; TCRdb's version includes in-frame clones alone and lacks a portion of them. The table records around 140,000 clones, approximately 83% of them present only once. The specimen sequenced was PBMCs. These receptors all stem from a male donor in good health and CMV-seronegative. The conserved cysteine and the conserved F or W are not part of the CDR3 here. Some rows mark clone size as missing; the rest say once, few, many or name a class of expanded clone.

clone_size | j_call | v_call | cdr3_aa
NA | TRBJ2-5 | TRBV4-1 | ASSQGVTSGRGETQY
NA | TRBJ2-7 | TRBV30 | AWVGQGAYEQY
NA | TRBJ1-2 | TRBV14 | ASSPRQGDGYT
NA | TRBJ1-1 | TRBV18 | ASSPRTAGDTEAF
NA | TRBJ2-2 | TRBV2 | ASSGRTPGNTGELF
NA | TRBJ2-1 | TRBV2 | ASRRLISSYNEQF
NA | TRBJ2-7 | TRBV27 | ASSLLLAGGYEQY
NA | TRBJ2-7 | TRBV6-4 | ASRGQGGEQY
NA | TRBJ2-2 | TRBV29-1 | SVVLFTGELF
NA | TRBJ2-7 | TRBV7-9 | ASSGSGRYNYEQY
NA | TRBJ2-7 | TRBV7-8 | ASSFSGSYEQY
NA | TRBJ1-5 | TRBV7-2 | ASSRGQTNQPQH
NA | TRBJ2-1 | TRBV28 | ASSLGVEYNEQF
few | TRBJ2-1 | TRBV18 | ASSQYSNRAADNEQF
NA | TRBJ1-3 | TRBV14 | ASSQLALGNTIY
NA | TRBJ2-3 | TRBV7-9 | ASSSRQGETDTQY
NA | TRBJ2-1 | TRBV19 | ASSSDLVAPGYNEQF
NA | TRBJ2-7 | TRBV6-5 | ASRRAGGNEQY
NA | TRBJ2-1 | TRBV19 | ASSSLAGTSGSYNEQF
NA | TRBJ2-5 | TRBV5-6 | ASSYGGVGETQY
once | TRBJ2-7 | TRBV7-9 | ASSVSGAYEQY
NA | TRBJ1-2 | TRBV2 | ASRMTGVVNYGYT
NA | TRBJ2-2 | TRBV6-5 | ASSSRDSLTGELF
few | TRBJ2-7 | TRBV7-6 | ASSSPGQGPYEQY
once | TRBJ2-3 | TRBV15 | ATSRDRERSDTQY
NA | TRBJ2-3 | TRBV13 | ASSLTSVYGADTQY
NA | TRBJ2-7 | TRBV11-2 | ASSLERDYEQY
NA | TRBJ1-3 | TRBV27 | ASSPVWYGNSGNTIY
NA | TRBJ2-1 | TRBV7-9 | ASSPINEQF
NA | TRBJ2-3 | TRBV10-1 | ASSTGTATDTQY
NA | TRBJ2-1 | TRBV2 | ASSGGETRGNEQF
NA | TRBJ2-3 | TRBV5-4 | ASASSGDGRTDTQY
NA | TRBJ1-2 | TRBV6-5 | ASSYSMGASGYT
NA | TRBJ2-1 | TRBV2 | ASSEGRSSYNEQF
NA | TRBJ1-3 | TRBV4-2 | ASSQDRHLSGNTIY
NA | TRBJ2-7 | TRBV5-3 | ARSLKGRVLSYEQY
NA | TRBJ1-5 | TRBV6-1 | ATLRDSNQPQH
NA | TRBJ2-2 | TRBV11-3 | ASSHGTGELF
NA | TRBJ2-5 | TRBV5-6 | ASSLGDLEETQY
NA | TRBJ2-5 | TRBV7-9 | ASSPEGSRVTQY
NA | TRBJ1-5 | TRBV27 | ASSLSRTGRQPQH
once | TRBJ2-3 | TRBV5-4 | ASSWTSGSTDTQY